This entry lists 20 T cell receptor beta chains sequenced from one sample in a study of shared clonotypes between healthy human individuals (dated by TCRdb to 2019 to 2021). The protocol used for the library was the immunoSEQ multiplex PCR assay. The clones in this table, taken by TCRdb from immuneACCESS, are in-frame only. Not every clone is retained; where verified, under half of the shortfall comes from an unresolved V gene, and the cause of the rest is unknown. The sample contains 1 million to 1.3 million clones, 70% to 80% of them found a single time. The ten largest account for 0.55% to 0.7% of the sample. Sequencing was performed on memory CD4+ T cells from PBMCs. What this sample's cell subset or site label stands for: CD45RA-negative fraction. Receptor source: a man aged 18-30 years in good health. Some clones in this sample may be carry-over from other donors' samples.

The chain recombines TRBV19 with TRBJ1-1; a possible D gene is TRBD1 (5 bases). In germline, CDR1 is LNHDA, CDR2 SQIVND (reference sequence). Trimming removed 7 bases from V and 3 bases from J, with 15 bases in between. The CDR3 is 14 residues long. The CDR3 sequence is CASIPYGAYTEAFF. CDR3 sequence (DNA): TGTGCCAGTATCCCCTACGGGGCTTACACTGAAGCTTTCTTT. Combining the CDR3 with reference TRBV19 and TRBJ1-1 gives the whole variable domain DGGITQSPKYLFRKEGQNVTLSCEQNLNHDAMYWYRQDPGQGLRLIYYSQIVNDFQKGDIAEGYSVSREKKESFPLTVTSAQKNPTAFYLCASIPYGAYTEAFFGQGTRLTVV.

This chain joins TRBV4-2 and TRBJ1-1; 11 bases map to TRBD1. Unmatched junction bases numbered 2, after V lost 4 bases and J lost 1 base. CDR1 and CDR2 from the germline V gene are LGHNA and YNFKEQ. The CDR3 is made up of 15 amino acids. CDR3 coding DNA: TGTGCCAGCAGCCTGGGACAGGGGGGGAACACTGAAGCTTTCTTT. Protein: CASSLGQGGNTEAFF.

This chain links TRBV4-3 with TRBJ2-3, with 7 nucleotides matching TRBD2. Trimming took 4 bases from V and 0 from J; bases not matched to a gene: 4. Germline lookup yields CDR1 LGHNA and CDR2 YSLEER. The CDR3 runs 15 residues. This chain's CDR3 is CASSRSGASTDTQYF. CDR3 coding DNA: TGCGCCAGCAGCCGAAGCGGGGCTAGCACAGATACGCAGTATTTT.

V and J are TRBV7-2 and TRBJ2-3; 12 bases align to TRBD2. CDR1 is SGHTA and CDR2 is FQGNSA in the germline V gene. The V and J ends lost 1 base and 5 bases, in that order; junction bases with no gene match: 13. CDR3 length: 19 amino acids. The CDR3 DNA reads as TGTGCCAGCAGCTTAGTCCGAACGACTAGCGGGAGAACAGGAGATACGCAGTATTTT. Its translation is CASSLVRTTSGRTGDTQYF.

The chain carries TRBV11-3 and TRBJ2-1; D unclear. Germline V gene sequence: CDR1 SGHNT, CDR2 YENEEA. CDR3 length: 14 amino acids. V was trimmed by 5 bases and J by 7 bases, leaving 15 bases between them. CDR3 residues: CASSPNSARNEQFF. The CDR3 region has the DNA TGTGCCAGCAGCCCTAACTCCGCCCGGAATGAGCAGTTCTTC.

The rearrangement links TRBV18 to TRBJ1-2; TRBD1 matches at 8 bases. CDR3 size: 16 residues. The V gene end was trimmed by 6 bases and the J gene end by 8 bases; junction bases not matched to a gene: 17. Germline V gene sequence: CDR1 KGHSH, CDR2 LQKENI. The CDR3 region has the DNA TGTGCCAGCTCTAACCTTGGGACAGGCCCCCCGGAGGGCTACACCTTC. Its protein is CASSNLGTGPPEGYTF.

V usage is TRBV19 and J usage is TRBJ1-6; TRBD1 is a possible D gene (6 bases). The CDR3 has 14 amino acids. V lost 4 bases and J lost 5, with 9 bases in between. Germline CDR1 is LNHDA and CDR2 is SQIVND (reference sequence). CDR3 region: CASSSWTDNSPLHF. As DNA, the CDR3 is TGTGCCAGTAGTAGTTGGACAGATAATTCACCCCTCCACTTT.

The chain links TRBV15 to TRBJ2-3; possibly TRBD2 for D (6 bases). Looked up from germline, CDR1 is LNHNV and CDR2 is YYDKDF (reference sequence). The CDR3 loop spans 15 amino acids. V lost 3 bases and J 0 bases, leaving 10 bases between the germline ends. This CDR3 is CATSSVGTSTDTQYF. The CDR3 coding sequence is TGTGCCACCAGCAGTGTCGGGACTAGCACAGATACGCAGTATTTT.

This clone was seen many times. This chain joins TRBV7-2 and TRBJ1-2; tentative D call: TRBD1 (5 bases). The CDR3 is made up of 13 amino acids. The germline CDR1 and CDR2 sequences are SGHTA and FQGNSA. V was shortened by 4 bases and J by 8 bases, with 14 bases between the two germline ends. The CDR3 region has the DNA TGTGCCAGCAGCTCCGGAGGGACGGTCGGCTACACCTTC. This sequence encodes CASSSGGTVGYTF.

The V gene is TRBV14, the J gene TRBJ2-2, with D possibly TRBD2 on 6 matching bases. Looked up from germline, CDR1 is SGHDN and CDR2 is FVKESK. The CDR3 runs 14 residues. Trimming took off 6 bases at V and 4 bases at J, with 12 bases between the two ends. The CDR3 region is CASRDPGGTGELFF. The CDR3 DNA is TGTGCCAGCAGAGACCCCGGGGGCACCGGGGAGCTGTTTTTT.

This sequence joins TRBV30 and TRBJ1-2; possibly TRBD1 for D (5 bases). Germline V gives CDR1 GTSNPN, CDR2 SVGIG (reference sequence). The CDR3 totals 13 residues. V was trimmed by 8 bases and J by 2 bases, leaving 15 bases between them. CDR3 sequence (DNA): TGTGCCGGGCTCCGGGGCAGCAACTATGGCTACACCTTC. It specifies CAGLRGSNYGYTF.

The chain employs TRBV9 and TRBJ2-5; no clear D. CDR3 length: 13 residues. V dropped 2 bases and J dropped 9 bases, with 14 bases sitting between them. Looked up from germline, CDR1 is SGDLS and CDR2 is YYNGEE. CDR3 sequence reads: CASSVTFSPPQYF. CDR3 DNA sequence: TGTGCCAGCAGCGTCACGTTTAGTCCGCCCCAGTACTTC.

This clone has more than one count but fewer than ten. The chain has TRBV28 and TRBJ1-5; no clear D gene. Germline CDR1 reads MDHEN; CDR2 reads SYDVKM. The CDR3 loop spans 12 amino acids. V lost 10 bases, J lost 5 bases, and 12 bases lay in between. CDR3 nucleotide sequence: TGTGCCACGGCAGACTTGTATCAGCCCCAGCATTTT. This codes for CATADLYQPQHF.

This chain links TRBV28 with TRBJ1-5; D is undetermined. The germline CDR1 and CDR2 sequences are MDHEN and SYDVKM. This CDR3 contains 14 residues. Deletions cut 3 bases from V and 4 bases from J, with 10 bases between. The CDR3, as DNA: TGTGCCAGCAGTTTGGTGGCCCAGAATCAGCCCCAGCATTTT. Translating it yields CASSLVAQNQPQHF.

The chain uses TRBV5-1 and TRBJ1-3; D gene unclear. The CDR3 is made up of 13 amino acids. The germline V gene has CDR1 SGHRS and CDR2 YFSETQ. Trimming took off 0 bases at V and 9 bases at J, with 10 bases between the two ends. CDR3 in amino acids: CASSLEADGTIYF. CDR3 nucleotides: TGCGCCAGCAGCTTGGAGGCCGACGGCACCATATATTTT. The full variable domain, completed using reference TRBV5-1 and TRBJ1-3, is KAGVTQTPRYLIKTRGQQVTLSCSPISGHRSVSWYQQTPGQGLQFLFEYFSETQRNKGNFPGRFSGRQFSNSRSEMNVSTLELGDSALYLCASSLEADGTIYFGEGSWLTVV.

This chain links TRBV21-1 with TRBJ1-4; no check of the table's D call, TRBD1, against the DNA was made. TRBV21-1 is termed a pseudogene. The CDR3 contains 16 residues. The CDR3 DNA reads TGTGCCAGCAGCAAAGGGACTGAGGGGGAAAATGAAAAACTGTTTTTT. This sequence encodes CASSKGTEGENEKLFF.

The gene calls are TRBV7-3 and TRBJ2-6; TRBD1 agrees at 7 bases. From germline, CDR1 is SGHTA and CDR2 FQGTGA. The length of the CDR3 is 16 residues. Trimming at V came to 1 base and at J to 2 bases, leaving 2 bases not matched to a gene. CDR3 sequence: CASSLRGGAGANVLTF. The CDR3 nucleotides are TGTGCCAGCAGCTTAAGAGGGGGCGCTGGGGCCAACGTCCTGACTTTC.

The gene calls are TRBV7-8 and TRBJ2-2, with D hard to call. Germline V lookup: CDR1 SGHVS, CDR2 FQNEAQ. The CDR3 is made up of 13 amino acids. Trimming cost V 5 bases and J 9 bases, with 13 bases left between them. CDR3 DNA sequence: TGTGCCAGCAGCGCCGACCTGGCCCGGGAGCTGTTTTTT. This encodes CASSADLARELFF.

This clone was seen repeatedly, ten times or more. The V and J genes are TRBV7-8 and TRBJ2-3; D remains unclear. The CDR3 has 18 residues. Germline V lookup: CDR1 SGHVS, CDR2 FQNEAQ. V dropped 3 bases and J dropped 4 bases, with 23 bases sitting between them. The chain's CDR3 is CASSFRPGLRGYADTQYF. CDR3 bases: TGTGCCAGCAGCTTTCGTCCGGGCCTAAGAGGTTATGCAGATACGCAGTATTTT.

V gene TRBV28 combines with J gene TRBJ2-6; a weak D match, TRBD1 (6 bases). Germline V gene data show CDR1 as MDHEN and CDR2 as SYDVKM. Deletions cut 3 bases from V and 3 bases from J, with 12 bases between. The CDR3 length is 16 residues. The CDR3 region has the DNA TGTGCCAGCAGTTTCGATAGGGGGTTTGGGGCCAACGTCCTGACTTTC. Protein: CASSFDRGFGANVLTF.